This TCR beta chain was sequenced in a study of blood T cell repertoires in COVID-19. Study as a whole: PBMCs, B-cell-depleted T cells, or T cells were the source of the cDNA or gDNA that made up the material.

Authors' processing steps: Reference gene primer amplification gave nucleated cell count estimates. Sequenced by immunoSEQ multiplex PCR; TCRdb stores in-frame clones only, minus some. The D gene and trimming were derived from the DNA, and the V and J assignments and clone size from that table. The data show about 420,000 clones, approximately 90% seen once. The receptor was derived from a man aged 18 to 35 with COVID-19, enrolled during active disease. The sample taken for sequencing was peripheral blood.

The CDR3 region has the DNA TGCGCCAGCAGCCAAGAAGGTCTAGCCAATTCACCCCTCCACTTT. Translated, it gives CASSQEGLANSPLHF. The J gene is TRBJ1-6, the V gene TRBV4-1, with unresolved D. The CDR3 runs 15 residues. Germline V gives CDR1 MGHRA, CDR2 YSYEKL. Trimming took 0 bases from V and 7 from J, leaving 10 bases between them.